Listed below are T cell receptor beta chains from one sample, sequenced in a study of CD8+ T cells in alopecia areata. The assay was immunoSEQ multiplex PCR, and TCRdb's table has in-frame clones only and misses some. This table has 200,000 to 250,000 clones, 50% to 75% appearing once. Sequenced material: CD4+ T cells sorted from blood, taken at week 4, from a patient treated with tofacitinib. The receptor source for this set is a human donor with alopecia areata. Both conserved end residues are part of each CDR3. Each record gives: clone size, J gene, V gene, D gene, CDR3 DNA, CDR3 protein. A D gene is named only where the DNA matches it firmly. Expanded clones get a size class; other rows say once, few or many, or leave the size out.

>NA|TRBJ1-6|TRBV30|NA
TGTGCCTGCGAGGTCGGATTAAATTCACCCCTCCACTTT
CACEVGLNSPLHF
>NA|TRBJ2-5|TRBV7-3|NA
TGTGCCAGCAGCGGGGATATCCGAGGGGCCCAGTACTTC
CASSGDIRGAQYF
>NA|TRBJ2-7|TRBV7-2|NA
TGTGCCAGCAGCTTATCTGGGCAGCTGGTATCCTCCGAGCAGTACTTC
CASSLSGQLVSSEQYF
>NA|TRBJ2-1|TRBV5-4|NA
TGTGCCAGCTTTGGAGGGGGTACGGGGCCAAACAATGAGCAGTTCTTC
CASFGGGTGPNNEQFF
>NA|TRBJ1-3|TRBV5-1|NA
TGCGCCAGCAGCTTGGGGTCAGCTTCTGGAAACACCATATATTTT
CASSLGSASGNTIYF
>NA|TRBJ1-5|TRBV2|TRBD1
TGTGCCAGCAGTGACCGGACAGGGGATCAGCCCCAGCATTTT
CASSDRTGDQPQHF
>NA|TRBJ2-5|TRBV10-3|TRBD2
TGTGCCATCAACGAGCGGGGCCAGGGAGAGACCCAGTACTTC
CAINERGQGETQYF
>once|TRBJ1-1|TRBV27|NA
TGTGCCAGCAGTTTTGGTGTGGCGAACACTGAAGCTTTCTTT
CASSFGVANTEAFF
>NA|TRBJ1-1|TRBV20-1|NA
TGCAGTGCTTTGAAGGGAGGTGAAGCTTTCTTT
CSALKGGEAFF
>NA|TRBJ2-7|TRBV5-6|NA
TGTGCCAGCAGCTGGGGAGGAGAGCAGTACTTC
CASSWGGEQYF
>once|TRBJ1-5|TRBV30|TRBD1
TGTGCCTGGAGTGTGGACAGGGGGGATCAGCCCCAGCATTTT
CAWSVDRGDQPQHF
>NA|TRBJ1-5|TRBV30|TRBD1
TGTGCCTGGAGTGTATGGGACAGGGGGGCGGGTCAGCCCCAGCATTTT
CAWSVWDRGAGQPQHF
>few|TRBJ2-7|TRBV27|TRBD2
TGTGCCAGCAGTTCCCGCACCGGCGGGGGGACCTACGAGCAGTACTTC
CASSSRTGGGTYEQYF
>NA|TRBJ2-1|TRBV5-1|TRBD1
TGCGCCAGCAGCACACAGTGGACAGGGGGCTCCAACAATGAGCAGTTCTTC
CASSTQWTGGSNNEQFF
>NA|TRBJ2-2|TRBV5-1|TRBD1
TGCGCCAGCAGCCTTCGCCCAGGGGGAACCGGGGAGCTGTTTTTT
CASSLRPGGTGELFF
>NA|TRBJ2-5|TRBV7-3|NA
TGTGCCAGCAGCTTAACTGGACATCCCCAAGAGACCCAGTACTTC
CASSLTGHPQETQYF
>NA|TRBJ2-3|TRBV29-1|TRBD2
TGCAGCGTTGACCAGCGGGGGGTCACAGATACGCAGTATTTT
CSVDQRGVTDTQYF
>few|TRBJ1-5|TRBV5-1|NA
TGCGCCAGCAGCTTGGACGGCAATAGCAATCAGCCCCAGCATTTT
CASSLDGNSNQPQHF
>NA|TRBJ2-4|TRBV4-1|NA
TGCGCCAGCAGCCGTGGGACTGTTGTAGCCAAAAACATTCAGTACTTC
CASSRGTVVAKNIQYF
>few|TRBJ1-1|TRBV10-2|NA
TGCGCCAGCAGTGTGACAGGGAACACTGAAGCTTTCTTT
CASSVTGNTEAFF
>NA|TRBJ2-7|TRBV10-3|NA
TGTGCCACGCGGGGACAGTCCCACGAGCAGTACTTC
CATRGQSHEQYF
>NA|TRBJ2-3|TRBV6-5|NA
TGTGCCAGCAGCCCCACTAGCTTGGGGGATACGCAGTATTTT
CASSPTSLGDTQYF
>few|TRBJ2-7|TRBV15|NA
TGTGCCACCAGCAGAGTGGAAGGGAGCGAGCAGTACTTC
CATSRVEGSEQYF
>NA|TRBJ2-7|TRBV5-1|NA
TGCGCCAGCAGCGCCTCGGGGGCTTCCTACGAGCAGTACTTC
CASSASGASYEQYF